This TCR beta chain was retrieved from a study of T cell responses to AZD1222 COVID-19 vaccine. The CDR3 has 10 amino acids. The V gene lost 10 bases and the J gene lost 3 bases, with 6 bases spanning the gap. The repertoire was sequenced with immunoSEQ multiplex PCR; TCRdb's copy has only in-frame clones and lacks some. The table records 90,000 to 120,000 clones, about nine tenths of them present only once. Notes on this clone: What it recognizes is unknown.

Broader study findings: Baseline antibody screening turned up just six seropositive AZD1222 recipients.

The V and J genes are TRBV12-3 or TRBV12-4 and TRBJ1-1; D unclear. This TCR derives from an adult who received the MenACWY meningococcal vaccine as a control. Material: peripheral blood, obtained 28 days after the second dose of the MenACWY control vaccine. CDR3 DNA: TGTGCCATGGGTTACACTGAAGCTTTCTTT. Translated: CAMGYTEAFF.